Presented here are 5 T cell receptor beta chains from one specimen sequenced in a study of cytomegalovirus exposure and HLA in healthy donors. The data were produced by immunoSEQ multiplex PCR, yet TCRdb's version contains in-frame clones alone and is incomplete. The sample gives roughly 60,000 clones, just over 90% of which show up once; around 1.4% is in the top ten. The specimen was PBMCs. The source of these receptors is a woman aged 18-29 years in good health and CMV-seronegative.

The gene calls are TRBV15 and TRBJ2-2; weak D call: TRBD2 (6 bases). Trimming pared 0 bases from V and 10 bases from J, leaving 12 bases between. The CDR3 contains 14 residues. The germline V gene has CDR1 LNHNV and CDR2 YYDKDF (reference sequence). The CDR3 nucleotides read TGTGCCACCAGCAGAGATAGGGCGGGACTGGAGCTGTTTTTT. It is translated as CATSRDRAGLELFF.

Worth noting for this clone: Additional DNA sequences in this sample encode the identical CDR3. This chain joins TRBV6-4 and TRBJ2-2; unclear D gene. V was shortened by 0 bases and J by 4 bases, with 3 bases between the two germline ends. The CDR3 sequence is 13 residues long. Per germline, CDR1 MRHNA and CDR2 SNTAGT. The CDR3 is CASSDSSTGELFF. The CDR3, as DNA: TGTGCCAGCAGTGACTCTAGCACCGGGGAGCTGTTTTTT.

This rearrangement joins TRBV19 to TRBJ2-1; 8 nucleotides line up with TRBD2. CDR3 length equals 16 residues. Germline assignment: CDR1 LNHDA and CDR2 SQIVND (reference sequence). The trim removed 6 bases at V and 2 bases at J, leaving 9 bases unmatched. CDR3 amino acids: CASSPRGGDTYNEQFF. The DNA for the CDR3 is TGTGCCAGTAGCCCCCGGGGGGGGGACACCTACAATGAGCAGTTCTTC.

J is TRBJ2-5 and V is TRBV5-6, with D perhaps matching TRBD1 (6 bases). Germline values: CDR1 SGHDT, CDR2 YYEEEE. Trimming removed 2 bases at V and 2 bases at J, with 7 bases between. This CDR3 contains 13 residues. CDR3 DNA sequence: TGTGCCAGCAGCTTAGGACAGCAAGAGACCCAGTACTTC. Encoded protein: CASSLGQQETQYF.

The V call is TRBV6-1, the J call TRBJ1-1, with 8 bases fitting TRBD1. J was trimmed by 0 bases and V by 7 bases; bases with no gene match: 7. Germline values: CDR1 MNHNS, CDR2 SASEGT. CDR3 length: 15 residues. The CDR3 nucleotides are TGTGCCAGCACGGGGACAGGAAGGATGAACACTGAAGCTTTCTTT. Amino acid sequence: CASTGTGRMNTEAFF.